Presented here are 9 T cell receptor beta chains from one specimen sequenced in a study of blood T cell repertoires in COVID-19. The repertoire was sequenced with immunoSEQ multiplex PCR; TCRdb's copy has only in-frame clones and lacks some. The sample has 99,000 or so clones, 80% to 90% seen once. The sample consisted of peripheral blood. These receptors were taken from a man aged 45 to 65 with acute or convalescent COVID-19.

CDR3 region: CASSTQGAYYGYTF. CDR3 nucleotides: TGTGCCAGCAGCACCCAGGGGGCTTACTATGGCTACACCTTC. The V and J genes are TRBV11-2 and TRBJ1-2; 8 bases are shared with TRBD1. In germline, CDR1 is SGHAT, CDR2 FQNNGV. The ends lost 5 bases at V and 3 bases at J; junction bases unmatched: 5. This CDR3 comprises 14 residues.

This clone was observed once. The chain combines TRBV28 with TRBJ1-5; D ambiguous. There are 13 residues in the CDR3. Germline V gene lookup returns CDR1 MDHEN and CDR2 SYDVKM. Trimming shortened V by 5 bases and J by 9 bases, and 14 bases separated the two germline ends. CDR3 sequence reads: CASSANSERPQHF. The CDR3 region has the DNA TGTGCCAGCAGTGCTAACAGTGAAAGGCCCCAGCATTTT.

The chain joins TRBV10-3 to TRBJ2-1, with TRBD1 matching 8 bases. From germline, CDR1 is ENHRY and CDR2 SYGVKD. V gave up 6 bases and J gave up 2 bases; unmatched junction bases: 3. This CDR3 spans 14 amino acids. The CDR3 protein is CAISGQGPYNEQFF. CDR3 DNA sequence: TGTGCCATCAGCGGACAGGGACCCTACAATGAGCAGTTCTTC.

Worth noting for this clone: The sample carries other DNA sequences with the same CDR3. The chain employs TRBV28 and TRBJ2-5; 14 bases are shared with TRBD2. J was trimmed by 8 bases and V by 5 bases; bases with no gene match: 13. CDR3 length: 17 amino acids. Germline V gene lookup returns CDR1 MDHEN and CDR2 SYDVKM. CDR3 region: CASSPGLAGGLGETQYF. The CDR3, as DNA: TGTGCCAGCAGTCCAGGACTAGCGGGAGGCCTTGGAGAAACCCAGTACTTC.

The chain couples TRBV14 to TRBJ2-2; D unresolved. CDR3 length equals 17 residues. Germline-derived CDR1 and CDR2 are SGHDN and FVKESK. V was cut by 2 bases and J by 1 base, with 14 bases left in between. CDR3 loop: CASSQRKSAKNTGELFF. The CDR3 region has the DNA TGTGCCAGCAGCCAACGGAAGAGCGCCAAGAACACCGGGGAGCTGTTTTTT.

The chain links TRBV4-1 to TRBJ1-1, with D possibly TRBD1 on 6 matching bases. The CDR3 runs to 16 residues. Germline V CDR1 and CDR2: MGHRA, YSYEKL. V lost 2 bases and J 4 bases, leaving 17 bases between the germline ends. The CDR3 here is CASSQRVKGGITEAFF. CDR3 bases: TGCGCCAGCAGCCAAAGGGTCAAAGGGGGAATCACTGAAGCTTTCTTT.

The gene calls are TRBV10-3 and TRBJ2-5, with a weak D call TRBD1 (5 bases). Trimming took off 10 bases at V and 1 base at J, with 13 bases between the two ends. This CDR3 has 13 amino acids. Germline V gives CDR1 ENHRY, CDR2 SYGVKD. CDR3 coding DNA: TGTGCCACCAAGGGGCAGCCCCAAGAGACCCAGTACTTC. As protein: CATKGQPQETQYF.

V gene TRBV19 combines with J gene TRBJ2-3; 10 bases match TRBD2. The CDR3 is 17 residues long. Per germline, CDR1 LNHDA and CDR2 SQIVND (reference sequence). With 1 base clipped from V and 0 bases from J, the junction kept 4 bases outside the gene matches. CDR3 coding DNA: TGTGCCAGTAGTATAGGGCTAGCGGGAGTAAGCACAGATACGCAGTATTTT. It yields the protein CASSIGLAGVSTDTQYF.

The chain couples TRBV3-1 (or the pseudogene TRBV3-2) to TRBJ2-3, with TRBD2 matching over 9 bases. CDR1 and CDR2 from the germline V gene are LGHDT and YNNKEL (reference sequence). The CDR3 is 15 amino acids. J was trimmed by 3 bases and V by 1 base; bases with no gene match: 2. The CDR3 nucleotides are TGTGCCAGCAGCCAAGGACTAGCGGAGACAGATACGCAGTATTTT. Translated: CASSQGLAETDTQYF.